These 2 T cell receptor beta chains were all obtained from the same sample, sequenced in a study of T cell clusters in autoimmune cytopenias. TRB was amplified by touch-down multiplex PCR, primer pools A and B combined. Each CDR3 protein gets one entry in TCRdb, which reprocessed the multiplex PCR reads and gives no DNA. The table for this sample gives around 7,800 distinct CDR3 sequences. TRB amplification used roughly 250 ng of peripheral blood genomic DNA. What was sequenced was peripheral blood. These receptors were obtained from a human donor with an autoimmune cytopenia or autoimmune hepatitis (not recorded which).

The rearrangement uses TRBV5-1 and TRBJ1-1; absent DNA, TCRdb's TRBD1 call cannot be checked. The CDR3 is made up of 15 amino acids. Germline V CDR1 and CDR2: SGHRS, YFSETQ. CDR3 in amino acids: CASSRSGTGGTEAFF.

This clonotype registers medium-sized by frequency. The V and J genes are TRBV29-1 and TRBJ2-7; TCRdb names TRBD1, which stays unverified in the absence of DNA. The germline V gene has CDR1 SQVTM and CDR2 ANQGSEA. The CDR3 extends over 12 amino acids. The CDR3 loop reads CSVDYGGPEQYF.